This T cell receptor (beta chain) originates from a study of OX40 agonist ivuxolimab in advanced cancers. Measured with immunoSEQ multiplex PCR; TCRdb has only the in-frame clones, and not every one. The sample yields just over 90,000 clones, under 95% seen once. Study observations and caveats: At 0.1 to 3.0 mg/kg and by week 6, CD4+ and CD8+ T cells in the blood had expanded clonally.

This clone was counted between two and nine times. Its antigen is undetermined. CDR1 is MDHEN, CDR2 SYDVKM, per germline. The CDR3 loop spans 13 amino acids. This specimen was CD4+ or CD8+ T cells sorted from blood, taken in a trial of the OX40 agonist ivuxolimab. The chain is built from TRBV28 and TRBJ1-5, with D uncertain. This receptor was taken from an adult with an advanced solid tumor such as melanoma, head and neck, liver or kidney cancer. In DNA, the CDR3 is TGTATGGTCTCCGGGAGTAGCAATCAGCCCCAGCATTTT. Protein sequence: CMVSGSSNQPQHF.